This TCR beta chain was captured in a study of Ad26.COV2.S vaccination and SARS-CoV-2 variants. Broader study findings: Among vaccine recipients, spike-specific TCR breadth exceeded that of placebo recipients.

As to treatment: around 19 received Ad26.COV2.S at low or high dose, single or two shots; several received placebo; per-sample allocation not given. Day 63 after the first vaccine or placebo injection was the time point for sampling. Ad26.COV2.S expressed prefusion-stabilized spike from the original Wuhan strain. As concerns this clone: Its antigen remains unidentified.

Trimming removed 6 bases at V and 4 bases at J, with 9 bases between. Per the germline V gene, CDR1 is SNHLY and CDR2 is FYNNEI. The CDR3 runs 12 residues. Clones were sequenced by immunoSEQ multiplex PCR, and TCRdb holds only the in-frame ones, with some missing. The table lists about 480,000 clones, around 90% of them singletons. The V gene is TRBV2, the J gene TRBJ1-2; D not certain. The sample consisted of peripheral blood, taken in a trial of Ad26.COV2.S vaccine versus placebo. This receptor was taken from a person aged 18-60 years who received the Ad26.COV2.S COVID-19 vaccine or a placebo. DNA of the CDR3: TGTGCCAGCAGGGCCTCTGGCTATGGCTACACCTTC. As protein: CASRASGYGYTF.